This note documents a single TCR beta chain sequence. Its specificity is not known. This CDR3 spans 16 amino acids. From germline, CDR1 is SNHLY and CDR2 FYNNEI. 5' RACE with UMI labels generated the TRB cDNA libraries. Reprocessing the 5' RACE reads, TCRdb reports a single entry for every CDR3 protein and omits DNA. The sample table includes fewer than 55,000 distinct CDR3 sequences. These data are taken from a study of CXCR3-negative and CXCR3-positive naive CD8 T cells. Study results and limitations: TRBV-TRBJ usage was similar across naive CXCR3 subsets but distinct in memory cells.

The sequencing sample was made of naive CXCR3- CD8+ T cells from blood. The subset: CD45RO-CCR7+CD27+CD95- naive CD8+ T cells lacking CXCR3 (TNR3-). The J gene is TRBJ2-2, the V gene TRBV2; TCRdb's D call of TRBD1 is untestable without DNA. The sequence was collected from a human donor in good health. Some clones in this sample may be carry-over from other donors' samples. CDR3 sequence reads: CASRETGTANTGELFF.